The rows below give T cell receptor beta chains drawn from one sample of a study of shared clonotypes between healthy human individuals. Data came from immunoSEQ multiplex PCR; TCRdb stores just in-frame clones and leaves some out. The table includes a few million clones, 80% to 95% detected once. What was sequenced was naive CD4+ T cells from PBMCs. The receptors here all came from a man aged 18 to 30 in good health. Some clones in this sample may be carry-over from other donors' samples. Both conserved end residues are part of each CDR3. The D gene is left open where the match is weak. The listing skips clone size in some rows; elsewhere it reads once, few, many or a size class.

length: 14; V: TRBV27; size: .; D: TRBD2; J: TRBJ2-7; DNA: TGTGCCAGCAGTTTTTTAGCGGGAGGTAGGGAGCAGTACTTC; CDR3: CASSFLAGGREQYF
length: 15; V: TRBV7-2; size: .; D: TRBD1; J: TRBJ2-1; DNA: TGTGCCAGCAGCCGGGGACAGGGGGTAGTAGATGAGCAGTTCTTC; CDR3: CASSRGQGVVDEQFF
length: 12; V: TRBV15; size: few; D: .; J: TRBJ1-1; DNA: TGTGCCACCAGCAGAGATTCGGGGGTAGCTTTCTTT; CDR3: CATSRDSGVAFF
length: 16; V: TRBV4-1; size: few; D: .; J: TRBJ1-1; DNA: TGCGCCAGCAGCCCTGGAAGGGACTACATGAACACTGAAGCTTTCTTT; CDR3: CASSPGRDYMNTEAFF
length: 16; V: TRBV28; size: .; D: TRBD2; J: TRBJ2-5; DNA: TGTGCCATCCTGGCGGGTAGCGGGAAGAATCAAGAGACCCAGTACTTC; CDR3: CAILAGSGKNQETQYF
length: 14; V: TRBV6-6; size: .; D: TRBD1; J: TRBJ2-7; DNA: TGTGCCAGCAGTCTCGGGACAGGGTCCTACGAGCAGTACTTC; CDR3: CASSLGTGSYEQYF
length: 11; V: TRBV30; size: .; D: TRBD2; J: TRBJ2-7; DNA: TGTGCCTGGTGTGGGGGGGACGAGCAGTACTTC; CDR3: CAWCGGDEQYF
length: 14; V: TRBV4-1; size: .; D: .; J: TRBJ1-5; DNA: TGCGCCAGCAGCCAATGGACAATCAATCAGCCCCAGCATTTT; CDR3: CASSQWTINQPQHF
length: 15; V: TRBV4-1; size: .; D: .; J: TRBJ2-7; DNA: TGCGCCAGCAGCCCTCGACAGTCCGGGACCTACGAGCAGTACTTC; CDR3: CASSPRQSGTYEQYF
length: 14; V: TRBV11-3; size: .; D: .; J: TRBJ2-3; DNA: TGTGCCAGCAGCTTTAGCGGCTTGACAGATACGCAGTATTTT; CDR3: CASSFSGLTDTQYF
length: 15; V: TRBV10-2; size: .; D: .; J: TRBJ1-5; DNA: TGCGCCAGCAGTGATTCCGGTGGTAGCAATCAGCCCCAGCATTTT; CDR3: CASSDSGGSNQPQHF
length: 13; V: TRBV7-6; size: .; D: .; J: TRBJ1-5; DNA: TGTGCCAGCAGCTTAGATCGGGATCAGCCCCAGCATTTT; CDR3: CASSLDRDQPQHF
length: 12; V: TRBV28; size: .; D: .; J: TRBJ1-1; DNA: TGTGCCAGCAGCCTTCAGAGCCCTGAAGCTTTCTTT; CDR3: CASSLQSPEAFF
length: 16; V: TRBV7-3; size: .; D: TRBD2; J: TRBJ2-3; DNA: TGTGCCAGCAGCCCTCGGCTAGCGGGAGAAGGAGATACGCAGTATTTT; CDR3: CASSPRLAGEGDTQYF
length: 16; V: TRBV28; size: .; D: .; J: TRBJ1-4; DNA: TGTGCCAGCAGCCAGCACGGTGGAGCAACTAATGAAAAACTGTTTTTT; CDR3: CASSQHGGATNEKLFF
length: 15; V: TRBV28; size: .; D: TRBD1; J: TRBJ1-2; DNA: TGTGCCAGCAGTTTTAGGGACAGGGTAGACTATGGCTACACCTTC; CDR3: CASSFRDRVDYGYTF
length: 15; V: TRBV5-1; size: .; D: .; J: TRBJ2-3; DNA: TGCGCCAGCAGCTTAGGAGGGAGTTTTGCAGATACGCAGTATTTT; CDR3: CASSLGGSFADTQYF
length: 14; V: TRBV7-8; size: .; D: .; J: TRBJ1-3; DNA: TGTGCCAGCAGCTTCAGGGTTGCTGGAAACACCATATATTTT; CDR3: CASSFRVAGNTIYF
length: 13; V: TRBV25-1; size: .; D: TRBD1; J: TRBJ1-4; DNA: TGTGCCAGCCTGGGACAGCCAACTGAAAAACTGTTTTTT; CDR3: CASLGQPTEKLFF
length: 15; V: TRBV13; size: once; D: .; J: TRBJ2-7; DNA: TGTGCCAGCAGCTTGGGGACAGCGCGGGAATACGAGCAGTACTTC; CDR3: CASSLGTAREYEQYF
length: 14; V: TRBV28; size: .; D: TRBD1; J: TRBJ2-2; DNA: TGTGCCAGCATGGGGACAGCGAACACCGGGGAGCTGTTTTTT; CDR3: CASMGTANTGELFF
length: 17; V: TRBV4-3; size: .; D: .; J: TRBJ1-4; DNA: TGCGCCAGCAGCCAGGAATGGATGGGTCAGGGAATGGAAAAACTGTTTTTT; CDR3: CASSQEWMGQGMEKLFF
length: 12; V: TRBV28; size: .; D: .; J: TRBJ1-2; DNA: TGTGCCAGTAAGATCAGAGGAGGAGGCTACACCTTC; CDR3: CASKIRGGGYTF
length: 13; V: TRBV21-1; size: .; D: .; J: TRBJ2-7; DNA: TGTGCCAGCAGGAGGGACTGCACCTACGAGCAGTACTTC; CDR3: CASRRDCTYEQYF
length: 12; V: TRBV28; size: .; D: TRBD1; J: TRBJ2-7; DNA: TGTGCCAGCAGCCAGACAGGGACAGGGGCAGGGTTC; CDR3: CASSQTGTGAGF
length: 12; V: TRBV27; size: .; D: .; J: TRBJ2-7; DNA: TGTGCCAGCAGTTTGGTGGGGGGTCGTCGGTACTTC; CDR3: CASSLVGGRRYF
length: 13; V: TRBV27; size: once; D: .; J: TRBJ1-2; DNA: TGTGCCAGCAGTTTATGGGGACCCTATGGCTACACCTTC; CDR3: CASSLWGPYGYTF
length: 14; V: TRBV18; size: .; D: .; J: TRBJ2-7; DNA: TGTGCCAGCTCACCACTGGACGGATCCTACGAGCAGTACTTC; CDR3: CASSPLDGSYEQYF
length: 14; V: TRBV28; size: .; D: .; J: TRBJ2-2; DNA: TGTGCCAGCAAATACCCAGGAGGCACCGGGGAGCTGTTTTTT; CDR3: CASKYPGGTGELFF
length: 15; V: TRBV5-1; size: .; D: TRBD1; J: TRBJ2-7; DNA: TGCGCCAGCACCCTCGGGGACAGGGACTCCTACGAGCAGTACTTC; CDR3: CASTLGDRDSYEQYF
length: 13; V: TRBV7-8; size: .; D: .; J: TRBJ2-3; DNA: TGTGCCGGGAGTAGGGGGATTACAGATACGCAGTATTTT; CDR3: CAGSRGITDTQYF
length: 16; V: TRBV9; size: few; D: .; J: TRBJ2-2; DNA: TGTGCCAGCAGCCCTAGAGAGCTAGTGGTGACCGGGGAGCTGTTTTTT; CDR3: CASSPRELVVTGELFF
length: 17; V: TRBV4-3; size: .; D: .; J: TRBJ2-2; DNA: TGCGCCAGCAGCCAAGTTGGGTCAGGGCGCGGCACCGGGGAGCTGTTTTTT; CDR3: CASSQVGSGRGTGELFF
length: 16; V: TRBV5-1; size: .; D: .; J: TRBJ1-2; DNA: TGCGCCAGCAGCTTGGCCGAGGGCAGGGAGGGCTATGGCTACACCTTC; CDR3: CASSLAEGREGYGYTF
length: 16; V: TRBV30; size: few; D: TRBD2; J: TRBJ2-7; DNA: TGTGCCTGGAGGGAGCAAGCGGGAGGAGGTTCCTACGAGCAGTACTTC; CDR3: CAWREQAGGGSYEQYF
length: 18; V: TRBV4-1; size: .; D: TRBD2; J: TRBJ2-7; DNA: TGCGCCAGCAGCCGCACAACTAGCGGGACGACTTATGGGGGCGAGCAGTACTTC; CDR3: CASSRTTSGTTYGGEQYF
length: 13; V: TRBV4-2; size: .; D: .; J: TRBJ1-4; DNA: TGTGCCAGCAGGGTAGGGCGCAATGAAAAACTGTTTTTT; CDR3: CASRVGRNEKLFF
length: 18; V: TRBV7-3; size: .; D: TRBD2; J: TRBJ2-1; DNA: TGTGCCAGCAGCCCCACCCCCAGCGGGAGGGCATCTTACAATGAGCAGTTCTTC; CDR3: CASSPTPSGRASYNEQFF
length: 16; V: TRBV5-1; size: .; D: .; J: TRBJ2-1; DNA: TGCGCCAGCAGGACAAGCGGAGGGAACCTCTACAATGAGCAGTTCTTC; CDR3: CASRTSGGNLYNEQFF
length: 16; V: TRBV11-2; size: once; D: TRBD2; J: TRBJ2-7; DNA: TGTGCCAGCAGCCCCCTTTGGGGGACTACTGCCTACGAGCAGTACTTC; CDR3: CASSPLWGTTAYEQYF
length: 15; V: TRBV6-5; size: .; D: TRBD1; J: TRBJ2-7; DNA: TGTGCCAGCAGTTTGGACAGGGCTCCTGTCTACGAGCAGTACTTC; CDR3: CASSLDRAPVYEQYF
length: 16; V: TRBV27; size: once; D: TRBD1; J: TRBJ2-7; DNA: TGTGCCAGCAGGAAACTACCGGGACAGGACCCACGGGAGCAGTACTTC; CDR3: CASRKLPGQDPREQYF